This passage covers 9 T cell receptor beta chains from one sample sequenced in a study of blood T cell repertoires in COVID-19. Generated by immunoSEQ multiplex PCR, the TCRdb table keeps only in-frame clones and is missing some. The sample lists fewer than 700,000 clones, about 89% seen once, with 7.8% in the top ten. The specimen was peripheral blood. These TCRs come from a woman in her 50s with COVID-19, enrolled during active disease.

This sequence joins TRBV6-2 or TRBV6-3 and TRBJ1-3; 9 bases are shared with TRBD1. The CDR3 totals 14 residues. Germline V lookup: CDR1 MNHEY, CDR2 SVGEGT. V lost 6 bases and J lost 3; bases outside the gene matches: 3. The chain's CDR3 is CASSTTGGGNTIYF. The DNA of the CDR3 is TGTGCCAGCAGCACGACAGGGGGTGGAAACACCATATATTTT.

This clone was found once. The CDR3 DNA follows: TGCGCCAGCAGCTCTCCGAGGGGGTATCGAGAGACCCAGTACTTC. This encodes CASSSPRGYRETQYF. The chain links TRBV5-1 to TRBJ2-5, with D tentatively TRBD1 (6 bases). Looked up from germline, CDR1 is SGHRS and CDR2 is YFSETQ. Trimming stripped 3 bases from V and 4 bases from J, with 16 bases between. This CDR3 has 15 residues.

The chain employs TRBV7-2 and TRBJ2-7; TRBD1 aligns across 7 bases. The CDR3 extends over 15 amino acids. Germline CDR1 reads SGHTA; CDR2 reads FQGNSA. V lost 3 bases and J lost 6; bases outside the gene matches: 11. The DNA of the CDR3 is TGTGCCAGCAGCTTTCTCGACAGGGCCCCGCTCGAGCAGTACTTC. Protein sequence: CASSFLDRAPLEQYF. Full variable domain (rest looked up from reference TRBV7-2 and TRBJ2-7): GAGVSQSPSNKVTEKGKDVELRCDPISGHTALYWYRQSLGQGLEFLIYFQGNSAPDKSGLPSDRFSAERTGGSVSTLTIQRTQQEDSAVYLCASSFLDRAPLEQYFGPGTRLTVT.

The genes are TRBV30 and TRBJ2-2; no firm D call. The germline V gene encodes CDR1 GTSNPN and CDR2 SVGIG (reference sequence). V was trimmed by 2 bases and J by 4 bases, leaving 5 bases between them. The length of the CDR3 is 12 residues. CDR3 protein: CAWSSSTGELFF. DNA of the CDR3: TGTGCCTGGAGTTCCTCCACCGGGGAGCTGTTTTTT.

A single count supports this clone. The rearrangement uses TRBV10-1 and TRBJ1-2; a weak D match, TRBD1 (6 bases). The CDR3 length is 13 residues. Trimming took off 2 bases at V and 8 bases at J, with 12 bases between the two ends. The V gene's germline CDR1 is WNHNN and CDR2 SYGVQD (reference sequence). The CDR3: CASSENRASGYTF. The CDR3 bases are TGCGCCAGCAGTGAGAACAGGGCGAGCGGCTACACCTTC.

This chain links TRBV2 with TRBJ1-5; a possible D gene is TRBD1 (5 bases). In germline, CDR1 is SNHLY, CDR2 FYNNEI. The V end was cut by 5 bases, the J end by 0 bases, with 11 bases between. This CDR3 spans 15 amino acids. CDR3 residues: CASSWTQISNQPQHF. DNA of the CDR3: TGTGCCAGCAGTTGGACACAGATTAGCAATCAGCCCCAGCATTTT.

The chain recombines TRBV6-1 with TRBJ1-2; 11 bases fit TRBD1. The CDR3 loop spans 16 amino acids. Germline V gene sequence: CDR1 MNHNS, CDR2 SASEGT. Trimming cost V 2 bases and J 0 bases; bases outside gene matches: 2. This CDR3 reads CASSEWDRGANYGYTF. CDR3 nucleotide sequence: TGTGCCAGCAGTGAATGGGACAGGGGGGCTAACTATGGCTACACCTTC.

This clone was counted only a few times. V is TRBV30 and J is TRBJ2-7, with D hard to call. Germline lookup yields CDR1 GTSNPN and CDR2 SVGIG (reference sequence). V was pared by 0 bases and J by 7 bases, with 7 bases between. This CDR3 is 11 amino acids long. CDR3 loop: CAWSVPREQYF. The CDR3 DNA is TGTGCCTGGAGTGTACCGAGGGAGCAGTACTTC.

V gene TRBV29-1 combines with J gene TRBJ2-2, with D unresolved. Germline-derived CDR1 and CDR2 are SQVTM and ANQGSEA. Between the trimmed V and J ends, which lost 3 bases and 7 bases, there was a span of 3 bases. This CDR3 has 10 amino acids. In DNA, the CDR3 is TGCAGCGTTGACAACGGGGAGCTGTTTTTT. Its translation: CSVDNGELFF.